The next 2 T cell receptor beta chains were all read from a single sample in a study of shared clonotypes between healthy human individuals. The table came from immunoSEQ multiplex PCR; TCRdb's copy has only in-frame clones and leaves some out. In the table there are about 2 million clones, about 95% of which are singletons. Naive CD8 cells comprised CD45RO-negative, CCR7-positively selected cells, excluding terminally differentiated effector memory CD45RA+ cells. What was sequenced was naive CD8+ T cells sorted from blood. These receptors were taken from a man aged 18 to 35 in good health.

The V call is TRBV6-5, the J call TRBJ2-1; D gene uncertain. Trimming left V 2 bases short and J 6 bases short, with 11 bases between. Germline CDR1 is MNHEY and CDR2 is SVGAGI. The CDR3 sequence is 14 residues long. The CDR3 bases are TGTGCCAGCAGTTACCCTGGGGTATCCAATGAGCAGTTCTTC. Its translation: CASSYPGVSNEQFF.

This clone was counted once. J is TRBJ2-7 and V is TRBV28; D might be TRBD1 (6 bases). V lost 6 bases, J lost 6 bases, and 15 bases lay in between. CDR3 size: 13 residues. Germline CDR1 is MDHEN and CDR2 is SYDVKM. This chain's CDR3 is CASRPTGSREQYF. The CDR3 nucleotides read TGTGCCAGCAGGCCTACAGGGAGTCGCGAGCAGTACTTC.